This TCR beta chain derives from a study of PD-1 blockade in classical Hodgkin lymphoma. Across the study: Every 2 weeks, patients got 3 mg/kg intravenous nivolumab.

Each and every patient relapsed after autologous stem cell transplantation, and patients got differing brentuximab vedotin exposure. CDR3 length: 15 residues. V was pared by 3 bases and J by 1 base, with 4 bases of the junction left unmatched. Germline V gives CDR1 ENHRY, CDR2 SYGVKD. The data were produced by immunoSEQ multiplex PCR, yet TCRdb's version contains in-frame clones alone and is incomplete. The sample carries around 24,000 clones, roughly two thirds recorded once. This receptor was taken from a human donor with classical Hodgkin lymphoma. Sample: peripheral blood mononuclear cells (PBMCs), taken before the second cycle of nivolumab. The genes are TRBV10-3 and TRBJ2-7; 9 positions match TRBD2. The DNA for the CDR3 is TGTGCCATCAGTGATACTAGCGGGCTGTCCTACGAGCAGTACTTC. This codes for CAISDTSGLSYEQYF.